Reported below is one T cell receptor (beta chain). As processed by the authors: Reference gene primer amplification yielded estimated nucleated cell counts. Clones were sequenced by immunoSEQ multiplex PCR, and TCRdb holds only the in-frame ones, with some missing. D and trimming come from the DNA, and the V and J calls and clone size come from that table. Of some 170,000 clones in the sample, 82% were seen once. This specimen belongs to a study of blood T cell repertoires in COVID-19. Across the study: Specimens from acute and convalescent COVID-19 originated in the United States, Italy and Spain. T cells, B-cell-depleted T cells, or PBMCs provided the cDNA or gDNA that served as material.

Trimming removed 5 bases from V and 2 bases from J, with 18 bases in between. The CDR3 totals 16 residues. CDR1 and CDR2 (germline): MDHEN, SYDVKM. The rearrangement uses TRBV28 and TRBJ1-1; no definite D call. The sequenced sample consisted of peripheral blood. This clonotype originated in a woman aged 65 to 85 with acute or convalescent COVID-19. Written as DNA, the CDR3 is TGTGCCAGCAGTGAGGCAGAGGGCAGGATAAACACTGAAGCTTTCTTT. Amino acid sequence: CASSEAEGRINTEAFF.